This T cell receptor (beta chain) was recovered during a study of T cell responses to AZD1222 COVID-19 vaccine. Points from the study as a whole: Epitopes outside B.1.351 and B.1.1.7 mutated regions reportedly drew nearly half of spike TCRs. CD4 TCRs covered the whole spike, strongest at regions 160-218 and 743-854.

Generated by immunoSEQ multiplex PCR, the TCRdb table keeps only in-frame clones and is missing some. The table includes approximately 150,000 clones, 75% to 90% detected once. Points on this clone: Its specificity is not known.

After removal of 10 bases from V and 4 bases from J, the junction contained 7 bases not matched to a gene. CDR1 is MDHEN and CDR2 is SYDVKM in the germline V gene. The CDR3 is 14 amino acids. The receptor comes from an adult who received the AZD1222 COVID-19 vaccine. Sequencing used peripheral blood, obtained 28 days after the second AZD1222 dose. V usage is TRBV28 and J usage is TRBJ2-1; 10 bases agree with TRBD1. As DNA, the CDR3 is TGTGCCACGAGACAGGGGGCCCTTTACAATGAGCAGTTCTTC. Protein product: CATRQGALYNEQFF.